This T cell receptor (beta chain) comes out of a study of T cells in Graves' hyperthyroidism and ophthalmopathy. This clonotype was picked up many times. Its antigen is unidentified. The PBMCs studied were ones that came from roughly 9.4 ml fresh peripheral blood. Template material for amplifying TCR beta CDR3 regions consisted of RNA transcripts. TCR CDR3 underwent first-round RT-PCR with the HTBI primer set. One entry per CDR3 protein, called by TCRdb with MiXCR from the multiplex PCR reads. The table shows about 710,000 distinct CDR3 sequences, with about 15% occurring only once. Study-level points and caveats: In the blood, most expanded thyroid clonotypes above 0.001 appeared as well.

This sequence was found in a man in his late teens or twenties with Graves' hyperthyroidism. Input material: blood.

Here the CDR3 reads CASSSSGTPKEDEQFF. DNA of the CDR3: TGCGCCAGCAGCTCCTCCGGGACCCCCAAGGAGGATGAGCAGTTCTTC. The chain employs TRBV5-1 and TRBJ2-1, with D perhaps given as TRBD1 or TRBD2 (5 bases each). CDR1 is SGHRS, CDR2 YFSETQ, per germline. Trimming cost V 3 bases and J 8 bases, with 21 bases left between them. The CDR3 runs to 16 residues.